The clone carrying this T cell receptor (beta chain) showed up just a few times. This entry comes from a study of blood T cell repertoires in COVID-19. Assay: immunoSEQ multiplex PCR; the TCRdb copy retains only in-frame clones and omits some. The sample consists of about 160,000 clones, around 80% of them appearing once. The CDR3 has 13 amino acids. CDR1 and CDR2 (germline): SQVTM, ANQGSEA. V was trimmed by 6 bases and J by 2 bases, leaving 10 bases between them. The sequenced sample consisted of peripheral blood. This sequence joins TRBV29-1 and TRBJ2-2, with D possibly TRBD1 on 7 matching bases. The receptor was isolated from a man between 60 and 75 years old with active or convalescent COVID-19. CDR3 sequence reads: CSVRDRNTGELFF. As DNA, the CDR3 is TGCAGCGTGCGGGACAGAAACACCGGGGAGCTGTTTTTT.